One and the same sample provided the 22 T cell receptor beta chains below, sequenced in a study of high-grade serous ovarian cancer treatment subgroups. The method was immunoSEQ multiplex PCR; TCRdb's version includes in-frame clones alone and lacks a portion of them. The sample has 5,000 or so clones, more than 60% seen once; the top ten hold approximately 9.1%. Tumor samples were obtained before definitive surgery or chemotherapy. The sequenced sample consisted of tumor tissue. These receptors came from a human donor with high-grade serous ovarian cancer.

The chain links TRBV7-2 to TRBJ2-1, with a weak D call TRBD1 (5 bases). V was cut by 5 bases and J by 4 bases, with 18 bases left in between. This CDR3 is built from 16 residues. Germline lookup yields CDR1 SGHTA and CDR2 FQGNSA. The chain's CDR3 is CASSAQGASQYNEQFF. The CDR3 DNA follows: TGTGCCAGCAGCGCCCAAGGGGCTAGTCAGTACAATGAGCAGTTCTTC.

This rearrangement joins TRBV19 to TRBJ1-2; D is uncertain. The CDR3 totals 13 residues. CDR1 is LNHDA, CDR2 SQIVND, per germline (reference sequence). V was shortened by 5 bases and J by 8 bases, with 15 bases between the two germline ends. The CDR3 spells CASSLREYSGYTF. In nucleotides, the CDR3 is TGTGCCAGTAGTCTCCGCGAGTACAGCGGCTACACCTTC. Full variable domain (missing parts from reference TRBV19 and TRBJ1-2): DGGITQSPKYLFRKEGQNVTLSCEQNLNHDAMYWYRQDPGQGLRLIYYSQIVNDFQKGDIAEGYSVSREKKESFPLTVTSAQKNPTAFYLCASSLREYSGYTFGSGTRLTVV.

The chain joins TRBV5-1 to TRBJ1-2; 9 nucleotides align to TRBD1. V lost 3 bases, J lost 7 bases, and 1 base stayed unmatched. The CDR3 is 12 amino acids. CDR1 is SGHRS, CDR2 YFSETQ, per germline. CDR3 nucleotide sequence: TGCGCCAGCAGCTGGGGACAGGGTGGCTACACCTTC. It translates to CASSWGQGGYTF.

Only a few counts were recorded for this clone. This rearrangement joins TRBV27 to TRBJ1-2; D is possibly TRBD1 (6 bases). The V gene lost 0 bases and the J gene lost 0 bases, with 8 bases spanning the gap. The CDR3 loop spans 15 amino acids. Germline CDR1 MNHEY, CDR2 SMNVEV (reference sequence). CDR3 bases: TGTGCCAGCAGTTTATCGTGGGACACTAACTATGGCTACACCTTC. It yields the protein CASSLSWDTNYGYTF.

The chain uses TRBV30 and TRBJ2-7, with a possible D match to TRBD2 (6 bases). This CDR3 is built from 16 residues. Germline lookup yields CDR1 GTSNPN and CDR2 SVGIG (reference sequence). V was clipped by 4 bases and J by 0 bases, with 19 bases between them. CDR3 amino acids: CAWTTRSSASSYEQYV. The DNA for the CDR3 is TGTGCCTGGACCACAAGATCTAGCGCAAGCTCCTACGAGCAGTACGTC.

This chain joins TRBV2 and TRBJ2-5, with unresolved D. V lost 1 base, J lost 4 bases, and 1 base lay in between. This CDR3 is 11 amino acids long. Per the germline V gene, CDR1 is SNHLY and CDR2 is FYNNEI. CDR3 in DNA: TGTGCCAGCAGTGAAGGAGAGACCCAGTACTTC. Translated, it gives CASSEGETQYF.

The chain couples TRBV7-2 to TRBJ2-1, with D possibly TRBD1 on 6 matching bases. Germline V gene lookup returns CDR1 SGHTA and CDR2 FQGNSA. The V end was cut by 2 bases, the J end by 8 bases, with 7 bases between. This CDR3 is 12 amino acids long. The CDR3 sequence is CASSLSGDEQFF. CDR3 in DNA: TGTGCCAGCAGCTTATCAGGGGATGAGCAGTTCTTC.

The genes are TRBV27 and TRBJ2-5, with 9 nucleotides matching TRBD2. The germline V gene has CDR1 MNHEY and CDR2 SMNVEV (reference sequence). This CDR3 is 16 amino acids long. Trimming removed 5 bases from V and 4 bases from J; junction bases left unmatched: 11. This CDR3 reads CASSTLEAGGGETQYF. DNA for the CDR3: TGTGCCAGCAGTACCCTTGAAGCGGGAGGTGGAGAGACCCAGTACTTC.

V is TRBV5-1 and J is TRBJ2-4; D may correspond to TRBD1 or TRBD2 (6 bases each). This CDR3 is built from 14 residues. V lost 5 bases, J lost 2 bases, and 11 bases lay in between. Germline CDR1 reads SGHRS; CDR2 reads YFSETQ. The DNA of the CDR3 is TGCGCCAGCAGTGGGGGGCCCTCCAAAAACATTCAGTACTTC. Amino acids: CASSGGPSKNIQYF.

J is TRBJ2-6 and V is TRBV4-1; 8 nucleotides line up with TRBD1. The CDR3 is made up of 18 amino acids. Per germline, CDR1 MGHRA and CDR2 YSYEKL. The V gene end was trimmed by 3 bases and the J gene end by 2 bases; junction bases not matched to a gene: 9. CDR3: CASSQGAGGAAGANVLTF. The DNA of the CDR3 is TGCGCCAGCAGCCAGGGGGCAGGGGGCGCGGCTGGGGCCAACGTCCTGACTTTC.

CDR3 in amino acids: CAISDPDRGEGNQPQHF. The CDR3 coding sequence is TGTGCCATCAGTGACCCAGACAGGGGAGAGGGCAATCAGCCCCAGCATTTT. The chain links TRBV10-3 to TRBJ1-5; 8 bases fit TRBD1. Unmatched junction bases numbered 9, after V lost 3 bases and J lost 2 bases. The length of the CDR3 is 17 residues. Germline V gene data show CDR1 as ENHRY and CDR2 as SYGVKD.

As DNA, the CDR3 is TGTGCCAGCAGCCCCGAGGGAGGGACTGAAGCTTTCTTT. The encoded protein is CASSPEGGTEAFF. The chain links TRBV4-2 to TRBJ1-1; D is unresolved. The CDR3 has 13 amino acids. Germline CDR1 reads LGHNA; CDR2 reads YNFKEQ. Trimming took off 4 bases at V and 5 bases at J, with 11 bases between the two ends.

J is TRBJ1-1 and V is TRBV19; 9 bases match TRBD1. Germline CDR1 and CDR2: LNHDA and SQIVND (reference sequence). The CDR3 is made up of 15 amino acids. V was pared by 4 bases and J by 1 base, with 4 bases of the junction left unmatched. In DNA, the CDR3 is TGTGCCAGTAGTAAGCCGGGACAGGGGAACACTGAAGCTTTCTTT. Its protein is CASSKPGQGNTEAFF.

The chain joins TRBV4-1 to TRBJ1-1; D not resolved. Trimming stripped 1 base from V and 0 bases from J, with 12 bases between. Per the germline V gene, CDR1 is MGHRA and CDR2 is YSYEKL. This CDR3 is built from 16 residues. CDR3 in amino acids: CASSQAHGRMNTEAFF. CDR3 nucleotide sequence: TGCGCCAGCAGCCAAGCCCACGGGAGAATGAACACTGAAGCTTTCTTT.

This chain links TRBV14 with TRBJ1-6; 10 positions agree with TRBD1. The ends lost 6 bases at V and 7 bases at J; junction bases unmatched: 3. The CDR3 is 14 amino acids. Germline CDR1 reads SGHDN; CDR2 reads FVKESK. The CDR3 is CASSRDRGNSPLHF. The DNA of the CDR3 is TGTGCCAGCAGTCGGGACAGGGGCAATTCACCCCTCCACTTT.

The V and J genes are TRBV6-1 and TRBJ2-5; the match to TRBD2 covers 12 bases. The CDR3 is 15 residues long. Trimming took 2 bases from V and 4 from J; bases not matched to a gene: 2. CDR1 and CDR2 from the germline V gene are MNHNS and SASEGT. The CDR3 bases are TGTGCCAGCAGTGAACTAGCGGGAGGGCCAGAGACCCAGTACTTC. It translates to CASSELAGGPETQYF.

This chain connects TRBV19 to TRBJ1-1; possible D gene TRBD1, 5 bases. Trimming stripped 3 bases from V and 6 bases from J, with 11 bases between. This CDR3 contains 13 residues. Per germline, CDR1 LNHDA and CDR2 SQIVND (reference sequence). Written as DNA, the CDR3 is TGTGCCAGTAGTATGGATGGCAGGGCTGAAGCTTTCTTT. Translation: CASSMDGRAEAFF.

This clone was seen only a few times. The chain couples TRBV7-9 to TRBJ1-1; D call uncertain. V dropped 3 bases and J dropped 3 bases, with 8 bases sitting between them. CDR3 length equals 13 residues. Germline V gives CDR1 SEHNR, CDR2 FQNEAQ (reference sequence). Here the CDR3 reads CASSLGSDTEAFF. Written as DNA, the CDR3 is TGTGCCAGCAGCTTGGGGTCTGACACTGAAGCTTTCTTT.

CDR3 sequence reads: CASSLRDRDNQPQHF. The CDR3 DNA reads as TGTGCCAGCAGCTTAAGAGACCGAGACAATCAGCCCCAGCATTTT. The chain has TRBV7-6 and TRBJ1-5; no firm D call. The CDR3 is 15 residues long. V lost 2 bases and J lost 3, with 11 bases in between. Germline V gene data show CDR1 as SGHVS and CDR2 as FNYEAQ.

For the CDR3, the DNA is TGTGCCAGCAGTTTATGGGCGGGAGGGTTGAATGAGCAGTTCTTC. Its translation: CASSLWAGGLNEQFF. The genes are TRBV27 and TRBJ2-1; the match to TRBD2 covers 9 bases. Trimming took 1 base from V and 7 from J; bases not matched to a gene: 5. The CDR3 sequence is 15 residues long. The germline CDR1 and CDR2 sequences are MNHEY and SMNVEV (reference sequence).

The V and J genes are TRBV7-2 and TRBJ2-7, with D unresolved. Germline V gives CDR1 SGHTA, CDR2 FQGNSA. The CDR3 runs to 16 residues. Trimming removed 2 bases at V and 3 bases at J, with 17 bases between. CDR3 sequence: CASSLTPGREIYEQYF. The CDR3 DNA sequence: TGTGCCAGCAGCTTAACCCCCGGCAGAGAAATCTACGAGCAGTACTTC.

The DNA for the CDR3 is TGTGCCAGTACCCGAAAGACTGGTTCCTACAATGAGCAGTTCTTC. As protein: CASTRKTGSYNEQFF. J is TRBJ2-1 and V is TRBV19; D unclear. The germline CDR1 and CDR2 sequences are LNHDA and SQIVND (reference sequence). The CDR3 sequence is 15 residues long. V was shortened by 7 bases and J by 1 base, with 14 bases between the two germline ends.